Detailed here is one TCR beta chain. This entry comes from a study of blood T cell repertoires in COVID-19. The germline V gene encodes CDR1 SGHDT and CDR2 YYEEEE. The V end was cut by 4 bases, the J end by 5 bases, with 15 bases between. The CDR3 sequence is 15 residues long. The protocol was immunoSEQ multiplex PCR, while the TCRdb copy is restricted to in-frame clones and leaves out a portion. The top ten hold more than 12% of the sample, which has around 43,000 clones, over 70% seen once. Sequenced: peripheral blood. The chain links TRBV5-6 to TRBJ2-2; a possible D gene is TRBD1 (5 bases). The clonotype was recovered from a human donor in a cohort sampled during active COVID-19. The CDR3 here is CASSPRQHGTGELFF. The CDR3 DNA follows: TGTGCCAGCAGCCCTAGACAGCACGGTACCGGGGAGCTGTTTTTT. The whole variable domain, filled in from reference TRBV5-6 and TRBJ2-2, reads DAGVTQSPTHLIKTRGQQVTLRCSPKSGHDTVSWYQQALGQGPQFIFQYYEEEERQRGNFPDRFSGHQFPNYSSELNVNALLLGDSALYLCASSPRQHGTGELFFGEGSRLTVL.